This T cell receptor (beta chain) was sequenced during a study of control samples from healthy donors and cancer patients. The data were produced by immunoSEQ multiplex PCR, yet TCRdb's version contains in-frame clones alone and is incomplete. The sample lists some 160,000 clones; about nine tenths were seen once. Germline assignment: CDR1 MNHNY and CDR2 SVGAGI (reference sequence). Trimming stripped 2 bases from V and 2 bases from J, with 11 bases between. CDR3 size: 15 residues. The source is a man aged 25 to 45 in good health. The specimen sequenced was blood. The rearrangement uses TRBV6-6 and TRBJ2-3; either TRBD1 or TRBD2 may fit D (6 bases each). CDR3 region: CASSYRGDHTDTQYF. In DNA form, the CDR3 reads TGTGCCAGCAGTTACAGGGGGGACCACACAGATACGCAGTATTTT.